Below, 20 T cell receptor beta chains from the same sample are listed, as sequenced in a study of Ad26.COV2.S vaccination and SARS-CoV-2 variants (dated by TCRdb to the early 2020s). The sample's treatment or condition, from its label and the paper: 15 to 20 received Ad26.COV2.S at low or high dose, single or two shots; about five received placebo; per-sample allocation not given. Repertoires of vaccine and placebo recipients were sequenced from samples collected on day 63 after the first injection. The protocol used for the library was the immunoSEQ multiplex PCR assay. The clones in this table, taken by TCRdb from immuneACCESS, are in-frame only. Not every clone is retained; where verified, under half of the shortfall comes from an unresolved V gene, and the cause of the rest is unknown. The sample table shows around 320,000 clones, and 80% to 90% are seen once. The top ten constitute around 3.5% of the sample.

The sample in question was peripheral blood, obtained in a trial of Ad26.COV2.S vaccine versus placebo. The receptors originated from a person between 18 and 65 years old who received the Ad26.COV2.S COVID-19 vaccine or a placebo.

This clone was counted a single time. The chain is built from TRBV5-4 and TRBJ2-7, with D unclear. Trimming cost V 4 bases and J 2 bases, with 16 bases left between them. Looked up from germline, CDR1 is SGHNT and CDR2 is YYREEE (reference sequence). The CDR3 is made up of 15 amino acids. Here the CDR3 reads CASSPRRSPTYEQYF. The CDR3 nucleotides read TGTGCCAGCAGCCCCCGCCGGTCCCCTACCTACGAGCAGTACTTC.

This chain connects TRBV4-2 to TRBJ2-5; 11 bases line up with TRBD2. Germline V gene sequence: CDR1 LGHNA, CDR2 YNFKEQ. The CDR3 is 17 residues long. With 1 base clipped from V and 2 bases from J, the junction kept 6 bases outside the gene matches. The CDR3 DNA is TGTGCCAGCAGCCAAGGCGGGCCTAGCGGGGGGCAAGAGACCCAGTACTTC. Its translation: CASSQGGPSGGQETQYF.

The chain uses TRBV5-1 and TRBJ1-1; no clear D gene. V was pared by 2 bases and J by 3 bases, with 14 bases between. In germline, CDR1 is SGHRS, CDR2 YFSETQ. The CDR3 is made up of 15 amino acids. The CDR3 DNA follows: TGCGCCAGCAGCTTCCTCAGTGGGATAGACACTGAAGCTTTCTTT. Encoded protein: CASSFLSGIDTEAFF. The whole variable domain, remainder taken from reference TRBV5-1 and TRBJ1-1, is KAGVTQTPRYLIKTRGQQVTLSCSPISGHRSVSWYQQTPGQGLQFLFEYFSETQRNKGNFPGRFSGRQFSNSRSEMNVSTLELGDSALYLCASSFLSGIDTEAFFGQGTRLTVV.

This clone has a single count. The chain recombines TRBV7-8 with TRBJ1-3; D remains unclear. Germline V gene sequence: CDR1 SGHVS, CDR2 FQNEAQ. V was clipped by 0 bases and J by 3 bases, with 9 bases between them. CDR3 size: 15 residues. CDR3: CASSLAALGGNTIYF. The CDR3 coding sequence is TGTGCCAGCAGCTTAGCTGCGCTGGGTGGAAACACCATATATTTT.

The chain joins TRBV7-3 to TRBJ2-5, with D possibly being TRBD1 (5 bases). In germline, CDR1 is SGHTA, CDR2 FQGTGA. The CDR3 consists of 13 residues. Between the trimmed V and J ends, which lost 2 bases and 9 bases, there was a span of 13 bases. CDR3 loop: CASSLDSDGPQYF. CDR3 bases: TGTGCCAGCAGCTTAGACAGTGACGGGCCCCAGTACTTC. Complete variable domain (other parts from reference TRBV7-3 and TRBJ2-5): GAGVSQTPSNKVTEKGKYVELRCDPISGHTALYWYRQSLGQGPEFLIYFQGTGAADDSGLPNDRFFAVRPEGSVSTLKIQRTERGDSAVYLCASSLDSDGPQYFGPGTRLLVL.

The chain is built from TRBV12-3 or TRBV12-4 and TRBJ1-6; 7 bases line up with TRBD1. V lost 7 bases and J lost 9; bases outside the gene matches: 6. This CDR3 is 13 amino acids long. The CDR3 coding sequence is TGTGCCAGCACAAGGGGGCTTGGTTCACCCCTCCACTTT. This sequence encodes CASTRGLGSPLHF.

CDR3 loop: CASSESRVHEQYF. CDR3 bases: TGTGCCAGCAGTGAAAGTCGGGTCCACGAGCAGTACTTC. The chain recombines TRBV2 with TRBJ2-7; no reliable D call. The germline V and J ends were trimmed by 2 bases and 5 bases, with 10 bases remaining between them. The CDR3 is made up of 13 amino acids. Germline-derived CDR1 and CDR2 are SNHLY and FYNNEI. The full variable domain, rest sourced from reference TRBV2 and TRBJ2-7, is EPEVTQTPSHQVTQMGQEVILRCVPISNHLYFYWYRQILGQKVEFLVSFYNNEISEKSEIFDDQFSVERPDGSNFTLKIRSTKLEDSAMYFCASSESRVHEQYFGPGTRLTVT.

The chain employs TRBV9 and TRBJ2-5; 12 positions agree with TRBD2. This CDR3 contains 16 residues. J was trimmed by 6 bases and V by 3 bases; bases with no gene match: 9. CDR1 is SGDLS, CDR2 YYNGEE, per germline. In DNA form, the CDR3 reads TGTGCCAGCAGCGGCTCCGGACTAGCGGGGATAAAGACCCAGTACTTC. It translates to CASSGSGLAGIKTQYF.

This rearrangement joins TRBV5-5 to TRBJ1-4; D is ambiguous. V was trimmed by 1 base and J by 8 bases, leaving 12 bases between them. Germline V lookup: CDR1 SGHKS, CDR2 YYEKEE (reference sequence). The CDR3 loop spans 14 amino acids. CDR3 in amino acids: CASSLRNVREKLFF. Written as DNA, the CDR3 is TGTGCCAGCAGCTTGCGAAACGTCAGGGAAAAACTGTTTTTT.

J is TRBJ1-1 and V is TRBV29-1; a weak D match, TRBD1 (6 bases). Germline lookup yields CDR1 SQVTM and CDR2 ANQGSEA. The germline V and J ends were trimmed by 4 bases and 8 bases, with 11 bases remaining between them. The length of the CDR3 is 11 residues. The CDR3 DNA follows: TGCAGCGTTGGGTGGGGGGGCGAAGCTTTCTTT. Its translation is CSVGWGGEAFF. Full variable domain (missing parts from reference TRBV29-1 and TRBJ1-1): SAVISQKPSRDICQRGTSLTIQCQVDSQVTMMFWYRQQPGQSLTLIATANQGSEATYESGFVIDKFPISRPNLTFSTLTVSNMSPEDSSIYLCSVGWGGEAFFGQGTRLTVV.

V usage is TRBV7-2 and J usage is TRBJ2-3; D is ambiguous. V lost 0 bases to trimming and J lost 4 bases, with 8 bases between them. Germline-derived CDR1 and CDR2 are SGHTA and FQGNSA. This CDR3 has 14 amino acids. This CDR3 reads CASSLARNSDTQYF. CDR3 coding DNA: TGTGCCAGCAGCTTAGCCCGGAATTCAGATACGCAGTATTTT.

The chain links TRBV12-3 or TRBV12-4 to TRBJ1-2; no clear D gene. The CDR3 has 13 amino acids. The V end was cut by 8 bases, the J end by 2 bases, with 12 bases between. The CDR3 sequence: CASVGPGNYGYTF. The CDR3 DNA is TGTGCCAGCGTAGGCCCGGGGAACTATGGCTACACCTTC.

This chain links TRBV6-5 with TRBJ2-5; D might be TRBD1 (5 bases). CDR1 and CDR2 from the germline V gene are MNHEY and SVGAGI. CDR3 size: 13 residues. The V and J ends lost 2 bases and 9 bases respectively, with 13 bases between them. The CDR3 loop reads CASSYGHPQAQYF. In DNA form, the CDR3 reads TGTGCCAGCAGTTACGGCCACCCACAGGCCCAGTACTTC.

V and J are TRBV14 and TRBJ1-1, with D perhaps TRBD1 (5 bases). The germline V gene has CDR1 SGHDN and CDR2 FVKESK. The V gene lost 2 bases and the J gene lost 1 base, with 8 bases spanning the gap. This CDR3 spans 14 amino acids. As DNA, the CDR3 is TGTGCCAGCAGCCAACCGACAGAGAACACTGAAGCTTTCTTT. It specifies CASSQPTENTEAFF.

The chain couples TRBV2 to TRBJ1-2; D call uncertain. The CDR3 sequence is 14 residues long. Trimming stripped 1 base from V and 5 bases from J, with 11 bases between. The germline CDR1 and CDR2 sequences are SNHLY and FYNNEI. The CDR3 loop reads CASSEGRYSYGYTF. CDR3 DNA sequence: TGTGCCAGCAGTGAAGGGCGGTATTCTTATGGCTACACCTTC.

The chain couples TRBV6-5 to TRBJ2-2, with a weak D call TRBD2 (5 bases). In germline, CDR1 is MNHEY, CDR2 SVGAGI. The germline V and J ends were trimmed by 6 bases and 2 bases, with 10 bases remaining between them. The CDR3 is made up of 14 amino acids. The CDR3 DNA sequence: TGTGCCAGCAGGACCGGGATCAACACCGGGGAGCTGTTTTTT. This encodes CASRTGINTGELFF.

The gene calls are TRBV5-1 and TRBJ2-7; possibly TRBD1 for D (6 bases). Looked up from germline, CDR1 is SGHRS and CDR2 is YFSETQ. CDR3 length: 16 residues. Trimming removed 3 bases at V and 4 bases at J, with 20 bases between. CDR3 sequence reads: CASSSGGGIGRYEQYF. The CDR3 DNA reads TGCGCCAGCAGCTCCGGTGGGGGCATTGGACGGTACGAGCAGTACTTC.

This sequence joins TRBV5-4 and TRBJ2-7, with TRBD2 matching 12 bases. The CDR3 totals 16 residues. V was clipped by 4 bases and J by 4 bases; unmatched bases: 9. Germline V gene lookup returns CDR1 SGHNT and CDR2 YYREEE (reference sequence). In DNA form, the CDR3 reads TGTGCCAGCAGCGCTATGACTAGCGGGGGAGAGTACGAGCAGTACTTC. It yields the protein CASSAMTSGGEYEQYF.

The chain joins TRBV2 to TRBJ1-5; 7 positions agree with TRBD1. Germline loops: CDR1 SNHLY, CDR2 FYNNEI. The CDR3 loop spans 14 amino acids. Trimming at V came to 7 bases and at J to 3 bases, leaving 6 bases not matched to a gene. The CDR3 here is CASNTGQLNQPQHF. Here the CDR3 DNA reads TGTGCCAGCAATACGGGACAGCTCAATCAGCCCCAGCATTTT.

The V and J genes are TRBV30 and TRBJ1-5; D is possibly TRBD1 (6 bases). Germline CDR1 is GTSNPN and CDR2 is SVGIG (reference sequence). The CDR3 is made up of 14 amino acids. V gave up 0 bases and J gave up 6 bases, with 12 bases separating them. The CDR3 DNA sequence: TGTGCCTGGAGTGTTGGTGGGGGGCGTCAGCCCCAGCATTTT. It codes for CAWSVGGGRQPQHF.